This entry is about one T cell receptor beta chain. The data were taken from a study of blood T cell repertoires in COVID-19. About the research overall: Samples came from the United States, Italy and Spain, spanning acute and convalescent COVID-19. PBMCs, B-cell-depleted T cells, or T cells provided the cDNA or gDNA that made up the material.

Authors' processing steps: For nucleated cells, counts were estimated from reference gene primer amplification. Using immunoSEQ multiplex PCR, the repertoire was profiled, and TCRdb retains in-frame clones only, with some absent. The V and J calls and the clone size are those of that table, but D and trimming were determined from the DNA. The sample holds roughly 66,000 clones; roughly nine tenths are singletons and the top ten take 6% to 8%. J was trimmed by 4 bases and V by 7 bases; bases with no gene match: 9. Germline CDR1 reads LNHDA; CDR2 reads SQIVND (reference sequence). There are 14 residues in the CDR3.

This clonotype was obtained from a human donor in a cohort sampled during active COVID-19. This rearrangement joins TRBV19 to TRBJ2-5, with 7 bases matching TRBD2. Material for sequencing was peripheral blood. The CDR3, as DNA: TGTGCCAGTATGATGCGGGGGAGCCCAGAGACCCAGTACTTC. Residues: CASMMRGSPETQYF.